The following is a T cell receptor (beta chain) sequence with its context. Other DNA sequences in this sample translate to the same CDR3. Donors were grouped by their self-reported clinical history. This record comes from a study of blood T cell repertoires in COVID-19. Here immunoSEQ multiplex PCR was the method, and the copy in TCRdb shows in-frame clones only, minus some. The table shows over 250,000 clones, with 89% occurring only once. Germline CDR1 is SGHRS and CDR2 is YFSETQ. The CDR3 spans 14 residues. Trimming stripped 5 bases from V and 6 bases from J, with 14 bases between. The clonotype was recovered from a woman aged 55-75 years who had recovered from COVID-19. Sequencing input: PBMCs or T cells enriched from blood (not recorded which). The V call is TRBV5-1, the J call TRBJ1-4; D is undetermined. CDR3 protein: CASRPGRSDEKLFF. DNA for the CDR3: TGCGCCAGCAGGCCGGGGAGGTCGGATGAAAAACTGTTTTTT.